This T cell receptor beta chain was captured by sequencing in a study of PD-L1 blockade in urothelial cancer. Stated time point: pretreatment peripheral blood. Pretreatment and on-treatment blood mononuclear cell samples were taken, totaling between 1 and 8 time points per patient. Synthetic TCR analog templates were added to each PCR reaction. Using immunoSEQ multiplex PCR, the repertoire was profiled, and TCRdb retains in-frame clones only, with some absent. Of 45,000 to 70,000 clones listed, 85% were seen once; the top ten hold 15% to 18%. Germline-derived CDR1 and CDR2 are ENHRY and SYGVKD. V was shortened by 2 bases and J by 3 bases, with 18 bases between the two germline ends. This CDR3 is 17 amino acids long. A remark on this clone: Its antigen is unknown.

Whole-study findings and limits: Clonality of blood TCR below the median before treatment predicted better survival.

The receptor's source is a man in his sixties or seventies with urothelial cancer. The sequences come from PBMCs, collected around atezolizumab (anti-PD-L1) treatment. The rearrangement uses TRBV10-3 and TRBJ2-3, with D perhaps TRBD1 (5 bases). The CDR3 DNA reads as TGTGCCATCAGTGAGCGGGTTGGGGCCGTGGGGACAGATACGCAGTATTTT. This codes for CAISERVGAVGTDTQYF.